Detailed here is one T cell receptor (beta chain). The antigen remains unidentified. Method: immunoSEQ multiplex PCR; TCRdb's copy keeps in-frame clones and lacks some. The table includes about 130,000 clones, about four fifths detected once. Specified time point: blood 2 weeks post-SBRT. Treatment reported: 15 Gy SBRT to primary tumor, nephrectomy 4 weeks later. The sample comes from a study of radiation and T cells in renal cell carcinoma. Study conclusions and caveats: Pretreatment tumor biopsies were lacking, so baseline clonotypes are unknown.

The CDR3 spans 20 residues. The receptor's source is a man aged 45 to 65 with renal cell carcinoma. V gene TRBV21-1 combines with J gene TRBJ1-4; TRBD1 is the table's D call, not checked against the DNA. TRBV21-1 is a pseudogene segment. The sequencing here drew on blood, taken from a patient whose treatment included radiotherapy and nephrectomy. The CDR3 sequence is CASRLIMTGYPSLRSEKLFF. CDR3 nucleotide sequence: TGTGCCAGCAGGCTAATTATGACAGGCTATCCCTCCCTTCGAAGTGAAAAACTGTTTTTT.